This TCR beta chain was recorded in a study of T cell changes during pregnancy in multiple sclerosis. Here immunoSEQ multiplex PCR was the method, and the copy in TCRdb shows in-frame clones only, minus some. The table includes about 68,000 clones, 80% to 95% detected once. The sequences come from peripheral blood, collected in the first trimester of pregnancy. This receptor was obtained from a female donor with multiple sclerosis, enrolled in a pregnancy study.

The CDR3 bases are TGCAGCGTCCTACAGGGGCGCAATCAGCCCCAGCATTTT. It encodes CSVLQGRNQPQHF. The chain joins TRBV29-1 to TRBJ1-5; TRBD1 matches at 7 bases. Germline V lookup: CDR1 SQVTM, CDR2 ANQGSEA. The CDR3 runs to 13 residues. J gave up 2 bases and V 6 bases, and 4 bases lay outside the gene matches.